The T cell receptor beta chain under discussion was sequenced for a study of blood T cell repertoires in COVID-19. Background on the study: Nucleic acid was either cDNA or gDNA, and it came from T cells, B-cell-depleted T cells, or PBMCs.

Those enrolled, adults aged about 18 to 89 years, came from about two dozen US areas. Participants were placed into cohorts based on the clinical history they reported. The V and J ends lost 2 bases and 0 bases, in that order; junction bases with no gene match: 4. Germline V gives CDR1 SQVTM, CDR2 ANQGSEA. The CDR3 has 15 residues. Data came from immunoSEQ multiplex PCR; TCRdb stores just in-frame clones and leaves some out. Of under 200,000 clones listed, about 83% were seen once; the top ten hold approximately 5%. The TCR was taken from a man aged 35 to 55 with acute COVID-19. The chain is built from TRBV29-1 and TRBJ2-3; TRBD2 agrees at 8 bases. The sequencing sample was made of PBMCs or T cells enriched from blood (not recorded which). The DNA for the CDR3 is TGCAGCGTTGAACCGACTAGCGCGAGCACAGATACGCAGTATTTT. Its translation: CSVEPTSASTDTQYF.